The rows below give T cell receptor beta chains drawn from one sample of a study of spatial heterogeneity in lung cancer. TCRdb fed the 5' RACE reads into MiXCR, producing one record per CDR3 protein. The profile shows fewer than 55,000 distinct CDR3 sequences, 6.5% to 7.5% of them singletons. The sample was PBMCs, taken at follow-up. The origin of the receptors is a female donor with early-stage non-small cell lung cancer. The CDR3 runs from the conserved cysteine through the conserved F or W. D genes are given only for firm matches. Clone size is stated in some rows and not others, as once, few, many or a class when expanded.

>TRBJ2-1|many|NA|TRBV5-1
CASGGGALNEQFF
TGCGCCAGCGGAGGGGGGGCCCTCAATGAGCAGTTCTTC
>TRBJ2-2|NA|TRBD2|TRBV11-2
CASSPLALAGTNTGELFF
TGTGCCAGCAGCCCCCTCGCGCTAGCGGGGACCAACACCGGGGAGCTGTTTTTT
>TRBJ1-1|many|TRBD1|TRBV6-2/TRBV6-3
CASRRLIRTGSTEAFF
TGTGCCAGCAGGAGGTTAATTCGGACAGGGAGCACTGAAGCTTTCTTT
>TRBJ2-5|few|NA|TRBV18
CASSPLPETQYF
TGTGCCAGCTCACCACTCCCAGAGACCCAGTACTTC
>TRBJ2-1|NA|NA|TRBV12-3/TRBV12-4
CASSLARPYNEQFF
TGTGCCAGCAGTTTAGCCCGTCCTTACAATGAGCAGTTCTTC
>TRBJ2-1|NA|NA|TRBV2
CASSARNEQFF
TGTGCCAGCAGTGCCCGCAATGAGCAGTTCTTC
>TRBJ1-2|NA|TRBD1|TRBV5-1
CASSLDPGTGAVGYTF
TGCGCCAGCAGCTTGGACCCCGGGACAGGGGCGGTTGGCTACACCTTC
>TRBJ2-3|many|NA|TRBV21-1
CASSKWDSTSTDTQYF
TGTGCCAGCAGCAAATGGGACAGCACTAGCACAGATACGCAGTATTTT
>TRBJ2-5|many|NA|TRBV20-1
CSARLETQYF
TGCAGTGCTAGGCTGGAGACCCAGTACTTC
>TRBJ2-1|many|NA|TRBV5-4
CASSLGLGVGEQFF
TGTGCCAGCAGCTTGGGGCTAGGGGTGGGTGAGCAGTTCTTC
>TRBJ2-3|many|TRBD2|TRBV7-3
CASSSGSGGAGTDTQYF
TGTGCCAGCAGCTCTGGAAGCGGGGGGGCGGGCACAGATACGCAGTATTTT
>TRBJ2-2|few|TRBD1|TRBV5-6
CASSLVQGDTGELFF
TGTGCCAGCAGCTTGGTGCAGGGGGACACCGGGGAGCTGTTTTTT
>TRBJ2-7|many|NA|TRBV5-5
CASSFRLGNEQYF
TGTGCCAGCAGCTTTCGGCTAGGGAACGAGCAGTACTTC
>TRBJ2-4|NA|TRBD2|TRBV11-2
CASSLNSGGNYF
TGTGCCAGCAGCTTAAATTCGGGGGGTAATTACTTC
>TRBJ2-7|many|NA|TRBV7-2
CASSLTGAGNGYEQYF
TGTGCCAGCAGCCTTACTGGCGCGGGGAACGGGTACGAGCAGTACTTC
>TRBJ2-1|many|TRBD2|TRBV3-1
CASSQESAGDYSYNEQFF
TGTGCCAGCAGCCAAGAATCGGCGGGGGATTACTCCTACAATGAGCAGTTCTTC